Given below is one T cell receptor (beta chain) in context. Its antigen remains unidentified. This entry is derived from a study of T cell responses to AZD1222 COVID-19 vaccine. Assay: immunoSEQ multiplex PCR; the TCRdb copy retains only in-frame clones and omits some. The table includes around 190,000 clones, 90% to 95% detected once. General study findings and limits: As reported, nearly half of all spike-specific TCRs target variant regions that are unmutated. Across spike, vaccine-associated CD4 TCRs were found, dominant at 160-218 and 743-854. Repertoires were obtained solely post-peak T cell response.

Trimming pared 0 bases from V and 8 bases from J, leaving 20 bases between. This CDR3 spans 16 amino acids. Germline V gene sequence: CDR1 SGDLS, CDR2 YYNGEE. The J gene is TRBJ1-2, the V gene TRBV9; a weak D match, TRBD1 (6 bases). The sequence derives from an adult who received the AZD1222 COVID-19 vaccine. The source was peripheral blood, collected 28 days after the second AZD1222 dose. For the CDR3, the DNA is TGTGCCAGCAGCGTAGACGTCGGGGGGCTGTCGCGGGGCTACACCTTC. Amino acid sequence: CASSVDVGGLSRGYTF.